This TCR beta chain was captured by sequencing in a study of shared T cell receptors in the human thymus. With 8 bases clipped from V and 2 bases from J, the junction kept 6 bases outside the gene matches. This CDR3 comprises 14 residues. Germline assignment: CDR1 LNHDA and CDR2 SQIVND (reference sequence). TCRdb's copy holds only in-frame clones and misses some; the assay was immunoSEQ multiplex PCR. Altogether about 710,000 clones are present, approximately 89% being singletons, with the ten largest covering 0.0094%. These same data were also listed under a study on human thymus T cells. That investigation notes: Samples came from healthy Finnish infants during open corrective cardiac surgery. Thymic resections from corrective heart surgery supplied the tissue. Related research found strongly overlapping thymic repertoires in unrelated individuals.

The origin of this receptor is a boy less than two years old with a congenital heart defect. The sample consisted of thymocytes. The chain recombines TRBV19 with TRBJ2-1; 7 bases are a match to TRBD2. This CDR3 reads CASYGGGAYNEQFF. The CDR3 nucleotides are TGTGCCAGTTACGGCGGGGGAGCCTACAATGAGCAGTTCTTC.